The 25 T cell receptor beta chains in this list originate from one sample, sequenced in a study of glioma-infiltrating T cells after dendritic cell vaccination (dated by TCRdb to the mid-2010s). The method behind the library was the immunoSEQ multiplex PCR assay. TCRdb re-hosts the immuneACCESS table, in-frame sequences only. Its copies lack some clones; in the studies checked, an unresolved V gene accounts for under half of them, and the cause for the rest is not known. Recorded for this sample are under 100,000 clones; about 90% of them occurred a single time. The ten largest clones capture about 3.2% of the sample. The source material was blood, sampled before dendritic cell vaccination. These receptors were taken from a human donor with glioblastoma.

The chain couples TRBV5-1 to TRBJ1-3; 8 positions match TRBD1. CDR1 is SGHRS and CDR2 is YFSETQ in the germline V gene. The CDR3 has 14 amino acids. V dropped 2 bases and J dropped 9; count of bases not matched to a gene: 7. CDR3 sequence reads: CASSFGQGDGTIYF. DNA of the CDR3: TGCGCCAGCAGCTTCGGACAGGGTGATGGCACCATATATTTT.

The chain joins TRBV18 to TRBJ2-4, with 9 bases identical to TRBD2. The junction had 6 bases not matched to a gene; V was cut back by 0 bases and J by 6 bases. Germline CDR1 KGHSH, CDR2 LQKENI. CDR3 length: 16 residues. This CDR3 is CASSPPDSGGGNIQYF. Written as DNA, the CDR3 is TGTGCCAGCTCACCACCGGATAGCGGGGGAGGAAACATTCAGTACTTC.

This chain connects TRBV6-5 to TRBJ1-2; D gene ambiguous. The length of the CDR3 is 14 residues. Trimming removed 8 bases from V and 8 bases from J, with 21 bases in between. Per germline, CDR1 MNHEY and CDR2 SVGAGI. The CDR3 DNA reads TGTGCCAGCGGGAGAGGAGATACCCTTTGGGGCTACACCTTC. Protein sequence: CASGRGDTLWGYTF.

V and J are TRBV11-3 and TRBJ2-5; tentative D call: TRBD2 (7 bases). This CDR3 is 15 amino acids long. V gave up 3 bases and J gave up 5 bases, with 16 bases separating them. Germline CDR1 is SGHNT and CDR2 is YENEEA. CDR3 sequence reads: CASSFGREQGETQYF. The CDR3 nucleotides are TGTGCCAGCAGCTTCGGGCGGGAGCAGGGGGAGACCCAGTACTTC.

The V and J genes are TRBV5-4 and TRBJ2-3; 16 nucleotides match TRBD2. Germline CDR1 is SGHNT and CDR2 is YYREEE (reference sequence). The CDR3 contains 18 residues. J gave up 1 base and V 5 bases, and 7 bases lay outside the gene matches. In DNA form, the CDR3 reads TGTGCCAGCAGTTCCGGGACTAGCGGGAGGGGGGGCACAGATACGCAGTATTTT. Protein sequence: CASSSGTSGRGGTDTQYF.

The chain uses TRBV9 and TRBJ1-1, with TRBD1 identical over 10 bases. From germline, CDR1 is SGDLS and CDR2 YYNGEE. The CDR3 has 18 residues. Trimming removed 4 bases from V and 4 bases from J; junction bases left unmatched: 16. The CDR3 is CASSPHGTGARLRTEAFF. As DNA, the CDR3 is TGTGCCAGCAGCCCCCACGGGACAGGGGCAAGGCTACGCACTGAAGCTTTCTTT.

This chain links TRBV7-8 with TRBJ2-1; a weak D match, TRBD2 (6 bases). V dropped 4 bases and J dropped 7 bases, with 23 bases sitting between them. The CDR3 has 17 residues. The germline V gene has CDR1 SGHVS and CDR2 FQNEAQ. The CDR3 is CASSSTASSGVSNEQFF. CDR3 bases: TGTGCCAGCAGCTCGACCGCTTCCTCGGGAGTTAGTAATGAGCAGTTCTTC.

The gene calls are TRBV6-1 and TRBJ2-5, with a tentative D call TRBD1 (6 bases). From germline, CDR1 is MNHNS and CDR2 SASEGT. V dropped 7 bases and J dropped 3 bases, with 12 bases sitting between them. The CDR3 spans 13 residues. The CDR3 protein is CASTTGPEETQYF. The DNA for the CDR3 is TGTGCCAGCACGACAGGTCCCGAAGAGACCCAGTACTTC.

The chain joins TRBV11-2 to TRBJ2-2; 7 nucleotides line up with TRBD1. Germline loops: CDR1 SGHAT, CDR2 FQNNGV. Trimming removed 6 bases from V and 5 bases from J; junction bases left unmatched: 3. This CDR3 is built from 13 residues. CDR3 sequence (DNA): TGTGCCAGCAGGGCAGGGGGAACCGGGGAGCTGTTTTTT. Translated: CASRAGGTGELFF.

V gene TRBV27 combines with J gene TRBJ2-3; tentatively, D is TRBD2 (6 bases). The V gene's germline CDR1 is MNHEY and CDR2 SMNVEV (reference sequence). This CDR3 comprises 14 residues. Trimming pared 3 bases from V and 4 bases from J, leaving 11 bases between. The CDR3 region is CASSFAGSPDTQYF. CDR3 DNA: TGTGCCAGCAGTTTTGCGGGATCTCCAGATACGCAGTATTTT.

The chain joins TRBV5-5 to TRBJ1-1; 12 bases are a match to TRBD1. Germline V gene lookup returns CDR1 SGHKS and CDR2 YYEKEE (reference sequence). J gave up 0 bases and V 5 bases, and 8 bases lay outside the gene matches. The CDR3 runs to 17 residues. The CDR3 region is CASSSGTGGVLNTEAFF. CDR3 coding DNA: TGTGCCAGCAGTTCCGGGACAGGGGGCGTTTTGAACACTGAAGCTTTCTTT.

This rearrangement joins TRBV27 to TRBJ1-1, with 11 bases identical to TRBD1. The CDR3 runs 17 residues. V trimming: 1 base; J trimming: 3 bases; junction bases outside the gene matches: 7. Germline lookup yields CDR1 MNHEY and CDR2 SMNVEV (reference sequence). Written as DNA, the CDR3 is TGTGCCAGCAGTTTATTCCCGCCGGGACAGGGGGACACTGAAGCTTTCTTT. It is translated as CASSLFPPGQGDTEAFF.

In DNA, the CDR3 is TGTGCCAGCAGCTTCGGCGGGGGGGGGCATGGCTACACCTTC. Protein product: CASSFGGGGHGYTF. This chain connects TRBV5-6 to TRBJ1-2; perhaps TRBD1 as D (6 bases). The CDR3 is 14 residues long. V gave up 2 bases and J gave up 6 bases, with 14 bases separating them. The germline V gene encodes CDR1 SGHDT and CDR2 YYEEEE.

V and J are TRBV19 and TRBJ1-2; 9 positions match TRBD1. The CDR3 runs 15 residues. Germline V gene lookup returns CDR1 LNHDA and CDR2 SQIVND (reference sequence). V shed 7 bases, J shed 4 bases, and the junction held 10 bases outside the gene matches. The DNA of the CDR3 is TGTGCCAGTACCGGGACAGGGTCTTCTCTCTATGGCTACACCTTC. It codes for CASTGTGSSLYGYTF.

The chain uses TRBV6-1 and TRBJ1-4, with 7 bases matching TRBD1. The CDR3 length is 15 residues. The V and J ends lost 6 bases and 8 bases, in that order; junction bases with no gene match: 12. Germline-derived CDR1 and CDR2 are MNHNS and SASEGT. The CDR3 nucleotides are TGTGCCAGCAGAGTCCTAGCAGGGGGAAGGGAAAAACTGTTTTTT. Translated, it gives CASRVLAGGREKLFF.

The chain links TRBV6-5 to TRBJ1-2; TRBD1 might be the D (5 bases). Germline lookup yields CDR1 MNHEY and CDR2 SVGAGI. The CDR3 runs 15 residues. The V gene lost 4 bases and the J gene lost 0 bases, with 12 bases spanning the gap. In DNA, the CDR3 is TGTGCCAGCAGTTCCCGGACACTAACTAACTATGGCTACACCTTC. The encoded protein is CASSSRTLTNYGYTF.

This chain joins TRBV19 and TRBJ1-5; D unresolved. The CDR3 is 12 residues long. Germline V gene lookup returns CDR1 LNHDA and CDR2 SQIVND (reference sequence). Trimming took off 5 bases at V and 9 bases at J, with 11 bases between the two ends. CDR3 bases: TGTGCCAGTAGTCTAGCGGAGCTGCCCCAGCATTTT. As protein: CASSLAELPQHF.

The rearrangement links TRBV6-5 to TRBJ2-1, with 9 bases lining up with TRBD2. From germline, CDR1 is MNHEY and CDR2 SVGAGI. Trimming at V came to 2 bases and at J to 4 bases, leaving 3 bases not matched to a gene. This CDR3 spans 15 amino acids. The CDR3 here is CASSYGGGGYNEQFF. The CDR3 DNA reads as TGTGCCAGCAGTTACGGCGGGGGGGGATACAATGAGCAGTTCTTC.

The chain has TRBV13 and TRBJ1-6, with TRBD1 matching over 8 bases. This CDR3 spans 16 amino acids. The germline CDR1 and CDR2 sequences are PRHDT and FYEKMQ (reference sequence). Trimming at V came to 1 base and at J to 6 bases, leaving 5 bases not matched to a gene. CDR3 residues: CASSLARGQRNSPLHF. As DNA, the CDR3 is TGTGCCAGCAGCTTAGCCAGGGGGCAACGTAATTCACCCCTCCACTTT.

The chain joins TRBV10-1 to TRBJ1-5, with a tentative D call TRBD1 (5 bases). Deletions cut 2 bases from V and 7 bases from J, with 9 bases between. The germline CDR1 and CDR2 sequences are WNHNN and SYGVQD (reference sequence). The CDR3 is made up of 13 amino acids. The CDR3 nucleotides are TGCGCCAGCAGTGAGCAGGGTTGGCAGCCCCAGCATTTT. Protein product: CASSEQGWQPQHF.

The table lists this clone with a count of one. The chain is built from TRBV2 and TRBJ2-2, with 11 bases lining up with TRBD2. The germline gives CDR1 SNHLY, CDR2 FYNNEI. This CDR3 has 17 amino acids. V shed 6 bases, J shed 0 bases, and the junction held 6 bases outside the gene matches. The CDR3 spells CASSKIAGGANTGELFF. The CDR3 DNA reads TGTGCCAGCAGCAAAATAGCGGGAGGGGCGAACACCGGGGAGCTGTTTTTT.

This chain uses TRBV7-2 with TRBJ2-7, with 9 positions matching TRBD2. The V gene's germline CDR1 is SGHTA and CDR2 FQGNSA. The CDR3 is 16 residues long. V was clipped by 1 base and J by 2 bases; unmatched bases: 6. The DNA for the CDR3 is TGTGCCAGCAGCTTAGGTCGGCCTAGCGGGACCTACGAGCAGTACTTC. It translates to CASSLGRPSGTYEQYF.

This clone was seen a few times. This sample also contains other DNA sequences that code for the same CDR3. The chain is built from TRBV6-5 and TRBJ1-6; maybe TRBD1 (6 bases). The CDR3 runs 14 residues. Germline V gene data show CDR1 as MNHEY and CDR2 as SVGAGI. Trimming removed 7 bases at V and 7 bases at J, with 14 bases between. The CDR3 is CASTSGGRNSPLHF. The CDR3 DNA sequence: TGTGCCAGCACAAGTGGGGGCCGGAATTCACCCCTCCACTTT.

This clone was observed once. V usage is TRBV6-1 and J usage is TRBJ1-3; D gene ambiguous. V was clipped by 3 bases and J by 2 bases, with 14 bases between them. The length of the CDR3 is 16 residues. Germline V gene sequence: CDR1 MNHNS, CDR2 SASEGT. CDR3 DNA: TGTGCCAGCAGTGATGGGGAGTTTAGCGCTGGAAACACCATATATTTT. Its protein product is CASSDGEFSAGNTIYF.

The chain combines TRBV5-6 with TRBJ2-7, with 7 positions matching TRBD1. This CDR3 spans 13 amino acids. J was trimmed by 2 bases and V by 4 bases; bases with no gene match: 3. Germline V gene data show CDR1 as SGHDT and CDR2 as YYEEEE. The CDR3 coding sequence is TGTGCCAGCAGCCAAGGGACAGCCTACGAGCAGTACTTC. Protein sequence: CASSQGTAYEQYF.